One sample yielded the 9 T cell receptor beta chains listed below, sequenced in a study of blood T cell repertoires in COVID-19. Clones were read by immunoSEQ multiplex PCR, and TCRdb kept only the in-frame ones, dropping some. The sample shows around 250,000 clones, around 89% of them seen only once. Material: peripheral blood. Every receptor here comes from a woman aged 55-70 years with COVID-19, enrolled during active disease.

This chain uses TRBV10-3 with TRBJ1-1, with D hard to call. Trimming took 7 bases from V and 0 from J, leaving 9 bases between them. Germline V gene lookup returns CDR1 ENHRY and CDR2 SYGVKD. The CDR3 length is 13 residues. The DNA for the CDR3 is TGTGCCATCACCGGGTCCATGAACACTGAAGCTTTCTTT. This sequence encodes CAITGSMNTEAFF.

The CDR3 loop is CASSSSLLVDSPLHF. The CDR3 coding sequence is TGTGCCAGCAGCTCAAGCCTCCTGGTGGATTCACCCCTCCACTTT. The chain couples TRBV7-2 to TRBJ1-6, with unresolved D. CDR1 is SGHTA and CDR2 is FQGNSA in the germline V gene. Between the trimmed V and J ends, which lost 4 bases and 8 bases, there was a span of 15 bases. The CDR3 length is 15 residues.

The rearrangement uses TRBV5-1 and TRBJ2-3, with 7 bases fitting TRBD2. V shed 4 bases, J shed 4 bases, and the junction held 12 bases outside the gene matches. Germline loops: CDR1 SGHRS, CDR2 YFSETQ. The CDR3 is 16 residues long. CDR3 residues: CASSLPSVGGADTQYF. The CDR3 region has the DNA TGCGCCAGCAGCCTCCCCTCTGTGGGGGGGGCAGATACGCAGTATTTT.

The sample holds one count of this clone. V gene TRBV25-1 combines with J gene TRBJ1-2, with 8 bases identical to TRBD1. J lost 0 bases, V lost 3 bases, and 6 bases had no gene match. This CDR3 is 16 amino acids long. The V gene's germline CDR1 is MGHDK and CDR2 SYGVNS. CDR3 protein: CASSDPGQGANYGYTF. In DNA form, the CDR3 reads TGTGCCAGCAGTGACCCCGGACAGGGTGCTAACTATGGCTACACCTTC.

The CDR3 DNA reads TGTGCCAGCACCTGGGAGTTGTATGGCTACACCTTC. Encoded protein: CASTWELYGYTF. The chain recombines TRBV2 with TRBJ1-2; D is unclear. The V end lost 7 bases, the J end lost 5 bases, and 11 bases lay between the germline ends. This CDR3 has 12 amino acids. Germline CDR1 is SNHLY and CDR2 is FYNNEI.

The rearrangement uses TRBV6-5 and TRBJ1-2; a weak D match, TRBD1 (6 bases). The CDR3 totals 14 residues. Germline V lookup: CDR1 MNHEY, CDR2 SVGAGI. Trimming cost V 7 bases and J 0 bases, with 12 bases left between them. The CDR3 nucleotides are TGTGCCAGCAAAAAACAGGGATCTAACTATGGCTACACCTTC. Translation: CASKKQGSNYGYTF.

The gene calls are TRBV27 and TRBJ1-2, with a tentative D call TRBD1 (6 bases). The CDR3 loop spans 15 amino acids. Germline V CDR1 and CDR2: MNHEY, SMNVEV (reference sequence). Trimming cost V 8 bases and J 7 bases, with 23 bases left between them. CDR3 DNA sequence: TGTGCCAGCGGGACACTAGGGGGGGGCCGGTCTGGCTACACCTTC. Residues: CASGTLGGGRSGYTF.

The V call is TRBV6-5, the J call TRBJ1-2; 10 bases fit TRBD1. Losses at the gene ends were 6 bases for V and 7 bases for J; bases not matched to a gene: 8. Germline-derived CDR1 and CDR2 are MNHEY and SVGAGI. The CDR3 has 14 residues. This chain's CDR3 is CASRYQGDRGGYTF. The CDR3 nucleotides read TGTGCCAGCAGATACCAGGGGGACAGGGGTGGCTACACCTTC.

The chain joins TRBV19 to TRBJ2-2; TRBD1 might be the D (6 bases). V was shortened by 5 bases and J by 6 bases, with 22 bases between the two germline ends. Germline V gene lookup returns CDR1 LNHDA and CDR2 SQIVND (reference sequence). CDR3 length: 17 residues. DNA of the CDR3: TGTGCCAGTAGTCGACTCCCAGCAAGGGGGTTTCCCGGGGAGCTGTTTTTT. This codes for CASSRLPARGFPGELFF.